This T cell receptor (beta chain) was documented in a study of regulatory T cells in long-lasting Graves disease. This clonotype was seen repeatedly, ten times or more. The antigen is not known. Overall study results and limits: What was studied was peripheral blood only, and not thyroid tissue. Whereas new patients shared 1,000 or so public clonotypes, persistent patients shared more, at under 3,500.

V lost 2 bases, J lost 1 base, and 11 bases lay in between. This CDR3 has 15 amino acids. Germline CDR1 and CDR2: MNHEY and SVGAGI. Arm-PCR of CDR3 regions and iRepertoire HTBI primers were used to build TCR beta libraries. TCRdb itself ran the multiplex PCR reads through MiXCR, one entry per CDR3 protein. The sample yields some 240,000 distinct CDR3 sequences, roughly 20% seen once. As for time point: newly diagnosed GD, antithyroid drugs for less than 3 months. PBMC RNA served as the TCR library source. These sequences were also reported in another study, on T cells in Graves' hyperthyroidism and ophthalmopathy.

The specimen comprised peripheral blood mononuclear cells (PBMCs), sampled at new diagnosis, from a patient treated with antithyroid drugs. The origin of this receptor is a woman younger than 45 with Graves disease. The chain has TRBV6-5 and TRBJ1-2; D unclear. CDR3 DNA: TGTGCCAGCAGTTACGGCGCCGGGTTTAACTATGGCTACACCTTC. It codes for CASSYGAGFNYGYTF.